Shown below are 30 T cell receptor beta chains from a single sample sequenced in a study of blood T cell repertoires in COVID-19. Assay: immunoSEQ multiplex PCR; the TCRdb copy retains only in-frame clones and omits some. The table shows around 97,000 clones, with over 65% occurring only once. Sample: peripheral blood. Receptors originate from a human donor in a cohort sampled during active COVID-19.

The chain recombines TRBV7-8 with TRBJ1-6, with 8 nucleotides matching TRBD1. The CDR3 extends over 15 amino acids. CDR1 and CDR2 from the germline V gene are SGHVS and FQNEAQ. V gave up 3 bases and J gave up 5 bases; unmatched junction bases: 3. CDR3 residues: CASSFGTGDNSPLHF. In DNA, the CDR3 is TGTGCCAGCAGCTTCGGGACAGGCGATAATTCACCCCTCCACTTT.

The rearrangement uses TRBV18 and TRBJ2-1, with 9 nucleotides matching TRBD2. Germline V gene data show CDR1 as KGHSH and CDR2 as LQKENI. V dropped 6 bases and J dropped 10; count of bases not matched to a gene: 16. The CDR3 consists of 16 residues. For the CDR3, the DNA is TGTGCCAGCTCCCAAATCCCGGGACTAGCTATAGACGAGCAGTTCTTC. It encodes CASSQIPGLAIDEQFF. The full variable domain, rest sourced from reference TRBV18 and TRBJ2-1, is NAGVMQNPRHLVRRRGQEARLRCSPMKGHSHVYWYRQLPEEGLKFMVYLQKENIIDESGMPKERFSAEFPKEGPSILRIQQVVRGDSAAYFCASSQIPGLAIDEQFFGPGTRLTVL.

This clone has more than one count but fewer than ten. The V call is TRBV20-1, the J call TRBJ1-4; D remains unclear. Between the trimmed V and J ends, which lost 6 bases and 12 bases, there was a span of 11 bases. CDR1 and CDR2 from the germline V gene are DFQATT and SNEGSKA (reference sequence). There are 10 residues in the CDR3. CDR3 loop: CSARYEELFF. The CDR3 DNA sequence: TGCAGTGCCCGGTACGAGGAACTGTTTTTT.

This clone occurred a few times. The chain employs TRBV18 and TRBJ1-4, with 8 bases lining up with TRBD1. CDR1 and CDR2 from the germline V gene are KGHSH and LQKENI. This CDR3 has 15 residues. Trimming removed 3 bases from V and 7 bases from J; junction bases left unmatched: 7. CDR3 DNA: TGTGCCAGCTCACCCCCCAGGGGGCAGGGTGAAAAACTGTTTTTT. This sequence encodes CASSPPRGQGEKLFF.

The rearrangement joins TRBV3-1 (or the pseudogene TRBV3-2) to TRBJ1-4, with D perhaps TRBD1 (5 bases). Trimming stripped 0 bases from V and 7 bases from J, with 12 bases between. Germline V gene sequence: CDR1 LGHDT, CDR2 YNNKEL (reference sequence). The CDR3 has 15 amino acids. CDR3 nucleotides: TGTGCCAGCAGCCAAGATGATTCTCAGGGTGAAAAACTGTTTTTT. It specifies CASSQDDSQGEKLFF.

A single count supports this clone. The chain carries TRBV7-2 and TRBJ1-4; D gene uncertain. The CDR3 is made up of 15 amino acids. With 1 base removed from V and 8 bases from J, the gap between germline ends came to 14 bases. CDR1 and CDR2 from the germline V gene are SGHTA and FQGNSA. The CDR3 bases are TGTGCCAGCAGCTTAGGGGGAGGGTTTGGAGAAAAACTGTTTTTT. Protein sequence: CASSLGGGFGEKLFF.

The rearrangement uses TRBV2 and TRBJ1-2, with no clear D. The CDR3 loop spans 11 amino acids. The V gene lost 2 bases and the J gene lost 8 bases, with 6 bases spanning the gap. CDR1 and CDR2 from the germline V gene are SNHLY and FYNNEI. CDR3 loop: CASSESLGYTF. DNA of the CDR3: TGTGCCAGCAGTGAATCTCTCGGCTACACCTTC.

This clone has just a few counts. The rearrangement uses TRBV5-6 and TRBJ2-7; 8 nucleotides match TRBD1. Germline CDR1 is SGHDT and CDR2 is YYEEEE. V trimming: 0 bases; J trimming: 12 bases; junction bases outside the gene matches: 8. The CDR3 is 13 residues long. The CDR3 here is CASSLAGQGGSYF. In DNA form, the CDR3 reads TGTGCCAGCAGCTTGGCCGGACAGGGAGGATCGTACTTC. Variable domain in full (rest from reference TRBV5-6 and TRBJ2-7): DAGVTQSPTHLIKTRGQQVTLRCSPKSGHDTVSWYQQALGQGPQFIFQYYEEEERQRGNFPDRFSGHQFPNYSSELNVNALLLGDSALYLCASSLAGQGGSYFGPGTRLTVT.

The J gene is TRBJ1-1, the V gene TRBV6-5; 8 nucleotides match TRBD1. In germline, CDR1 is MNHEY, CDR2 SVGAGI. Unmatched junction bases numbered 5, after V lost 8 bases and J lost 3 bases. This CDR3 comprises 13 residues. CDR3 loop: CASQTGVDTEAFF. The CDR3 DNA reads as TGTGCCAGCCAGACAGGGGTTGACACTGAAGCTTTCTTT.

The chain is built from TRBV5-4 and TRBJ1-2, with D hard to call. The CDR3 has 18 residues. Germline CDR1 SGHNT, CDR2 YYREEE (reference sequence). Trimming left V 3 bases short and J 8 bases short, with 29 bases between. The CDR3 loop is CASSSRSPDERRRGGYTF. The CDR3 coding sequence is TGTGCCAGCAGCTCCCGATCGCCCGACGAAAGGCGACGGGGAGGCTACACCTTC.

This clone was seen only a few times. The V and J genes are TRBV27 and TRBJ1-5; possible D gene TRBD1, 6 bases. V dropped 6 bases and J dropped 0 bases, with 15 bases sitting between them. Per the germline V gene, CDR1 is MNHEY and CDR2 is SMNVEV (reference sequence). The CDR3 is 16 residues long. The CDR3 nucleotides read TGTGCCAGCAGAAGGAATCAGGGGTATAGCAATCAGCCCCAGCATTTT. The encoded protein is CASRRNQGYSNQPQHF.

This rearrangement joins TRBV18 to TRBJ2-6, with a possible D match to TRBD1 (5 bases). This CDR3 has 14 residues. Germline V gives CDR1 KGHSH, CDR2 LQKENI. With 6 bases removed from V and 6 bases from J, the gap between germline ends came to 12 bases. The DNA of the CDR3 is TGTGCCAGCTCGTTGGGGCCTCAGGCCAACGTCCTGACTTTC. Translated: CASSLGPQANVLTF.

The V gene is TRBV19, the J gene TRBJ2-2, with D possibly matching TRBD2 (6 bases). The CDR3 loop spans 15 amino acids. Germline V gives CDR1 LNHDA, CDR2 SQIVND (reference sequence). V lost 3 bases and J 5 bases, leaving 13 bases between the germline ends. The CDR3 DNA reads as TGTGCCAGTAGTATGGAGGGGATATGGACCGGGGAGCTGTTTTTT. Protein product: CASSMEGIWTGELFF.

J is TRBJ2-5 and V is TRBV7-3; the match to TRBD2 covers 11 bases. CDR1 is SGHTA, CDR2 FQGTGA, per germline. The ends lost 5 bases at V and 5 bases at J; junction bases unmatched: 4. The length of the CDR3 is 14 residues. The CDR3 here is CASSPSGGWETQYF. In DNA, the CDR3 is TGTGCCAGCAGCCCTAGCGGGGGGTGGGAGACCCAGTACTTC.

The V gene is TRBV27, the J gene TRBJ1-2, with 8 nucleotides matching TRBD1. The V and J ends lost 5 bases and 4 bases, in that order; junction bases with no gene match: 6. This CDR3 contains 14 residues. The germline V gene encodes CDR1 MNHEY and CDR2 SMNVEV (reference sequence). The CDR3 loop is CASSPNDRGYGYTF. CDR3 bases: TGTGCCAGCAGTCCAAACGACAGGGGCTATGGCTACACCTTC.

The V call is TRBV10-3, the J call TRBJ1-5, with TRBD1 matching over 11 bases. Unmatched junction bases numbered 5, after V lost 6 bases and J lost 4 bases. Germline CDR1 is ENHRY and CDR2 is SYGVKD. The CDR3 is 15 residues long. Here the CDR3 DNA reads TGTGCCATCAGGGGACAGGGGGTAGGGAATCAGCCCCAGCATTTT. Translated, it gives CAIRGQGVGNQPQHF.

This clone was seen more than once but under ten times. The V gene is TRBV20-1, the J gene TRBJ2-1; a weak D match, TRBD2 (5 bases). Per the germline V gene, CDR1 is DFQATT and CDR2 is SNEGSKA (reference sequence). V lost 3 bases and J lost 0, with 12 bases in between. CDR3 length: 15 amino acids. The DNA for the CDR3 is TGCAGTGCTAGTGCGGCTAGCTTCTCCTACAATGAGCAGTTCTTC. Protein sequence: CSASAASFSYNEQFF.

The chain employs TRBV15 and TRBJ1-1; D is undetermined. Germline V gene sequence: CDR1 LNHNV, CDR2 YYDKDF (reference sequence). V dropped 4 bases and J dropped 0 bases, with 6 bases sitting between them. This CDR3 spans 13 amino acids. CDR3 in amino acids: CATSTHLNTEAFF. The DNA for the CDR3 is TGTGCCACCAGCACCCATTTGAACACTGAAGCTTTCTTT.

The CDR3 spells CSAVPGGTAGGYTF. CDR3 nucleotides: TGCAGCGCTGTACCAGGGGGTACGGCGGGGGGCTACACCTTC. The chain recombines TRBV29-1 with TRBJ1-2, with TRBD1 matching 7 bases. The junction had 16 bases not matched to a gene; V was cut back by 7 bases and J by 8 bases. CDR1 SQVTM and CDR2 ANQGSEA come from the germline V gene. This CDR3 comprises 14 residues.

Only a few counts were recorded for this clone. The rearrangement joins TRBV11-2 to TRBJ1-3; 7 bases are shared with TRBD1. This CDR3 is built from 15 residues. Trimming removed 5 bases from V and 4 bases from J; junction bases left unmatched: 8. In germline, CDR1 is SGHAT, CDR2 FQNNGV. The CDR3 sequence is CASSHYRGSGNTIYF. CDR3 nucleotide sequence: TGTGCCAGCAGCCATTACAGGGGATCGGGAAACACCATATATTTT.

This chain joins TRBV7-2 and TRBJ1-5; D is unresolved. Germline CDR1 SGHTA, CDR2 FQGNSA. With 1 base removed from V and 0 bases from J, the gap between germline ends came to 7 bases. The CDR3 is made up of 15 amino acids. The CDR3 nucleotides are TGTGCCAGCAGCTTAGGACACTTTAGCAATCAGCCCCAGCATTTT. This gives the protein CASSLGHFSNQPQHF.

The CDR3 reads CATSTGQGYGYTF. DNA for the CDR3: TGTGCCACCTCAACGGGACAGGGCTATGGCTACACCTTC. J is TRBJ1-2 and V is TRBV15; 9 positions agree with TRBD1. Germline V gene data show CDR1 as LNHNV and CDR2 as YYDKDF (reference sequence). After removal of 8 bases from V and 4 bases from J, the junction contained 5 bases not matched to a gene. This CDR3 has 13 residues.

V and J are TRBV27 and TRBJ1-2, with unresolved D. The CDR3 extends over 13 amino acids. Germline CDR1 is MNHEY and CDR2 is SMNVEV (reference sequence). The germline V and J ends were trimmed by 6 bases and 7 bases, with 15 bases remaining between them. CDR3 amino acids: CASSLRPRGGYTF. Here the CDR3 DNA reads TGTGCCAGCAGCTTACGGCCCCGGGGTGGCTACACCTTC.

V usage is TRBV6-5 and J usage is TRBJ2-7; TRBD1 matches at 7 bases. CDR3 length equals 13 residues. J lost 4 bases, V lost 10 bases, and 10 bases had no gene match. Germline CDR1 is MNHEY and CDR2 is SVGAGI. For the CDR3, the DNA is TGTGCCACAAGGGCAGGGGGTAGATACGAGCAGTACTTC. It codes for CATRAGGRYEQYF.

The V gene is TRBV7-7, the J gene TRBJ2-2; D is possibly TRBD1 (5 bases). V lost 5 bases to trimming and J lost 1 base, with 8 bases between them. The germline V gene has CDR1 SSHAT and CDR2 FNYEAQ (reference sequence). This CDR3 spans 14 amino acids. CDR3: CASSQDRNTGELFF. The CDR3 nucleotides are TGTGCCAGCAGCCAAGACAGGAACACCGGGGAGCTGTTTTTT.

This clone has just a few counts. The J gene is TRBJ2-7, the V gene TRBV5-6; 8 nucleotides match TRBD2. Germline V gene data show CDR1 as SGHDT and CDR2 as YYEEEE. This CDR3 is 15 amino acids long. V lost 1 base and J lost 4; bases outside the gene matches: 7. CDR3 amino acids: CASSLSSGGSYEQYF. The DNA of the CDR3 is TGTGCCAGCAGCTTGAGCAGCGGGGGCAGTTACGAGCAGTACTTC.

The chain has TRBV6-5 and TRBJ2-7; 9 bases are shared with TRBD1. Trimming at V came to 6 bases and at J to 2 bases, leaving 5 bases not matched to a gene. Germline-derived CDR1 and CDR2 are MNHEY and SVGAGI. This CDR3 comprises 14 residues. Here the CDR3 reads CASRYRGQPYEQYF. The CDR3 DNA follows: TGTGCCAGCAGATACAGGGGGCAACCCTACGAGCAGTACTTC.

The CDR3 region has the DNA TGTGCCAGCAGCTTAGGGACAGGGTTCGGCAATGAGCAGTTCTTC. The encoded protein is CASSLGTGFGNEQFF. The chain has TRBV7-2 and TRBJ2-1, with 8 bases matching TRBD1. This CDR3 has 15 residues. Germline CDR1 reads SGHTA; CDR2 reads FQGNSA. V was clipped by 1 base and J by 6 bases; unmatched bases: 5.

V usage is TRBV6-5 and J usage is TRBJ1-5, with a possible D match to TRBD1 (6 bases). The ends were cut back, 0 bases at V and 5 bases at J, with 11 bases in the middle. The CDR3 extends over 15 amino acids. Germline V gene data show CDR1 as MNHEY and CDR2 as SVGAGI. The CDR3 DNA is TGTGCCAGCAGTTACTCCGCAGGGGTAGATCAGCCCCAGCATTTT. Protein product: CASSYSAGVDQPQHF.

The J gene is TRBJ2-7, the V gene TRBV4-3, with 7 bases fitting TRBD2. The V gene end was trimmed by 0 bases and the J gene end by 3 bases; junction bases not matched to a gene: 5. The germline V gene encodes CDR1 LGHNA and CDR2 YSLEER. The CDR3 contains 15 residues. The CDR3 DNA reads TGCGCCAGCAGCCAAGATGCGGGAGAAATCTACGAGCAGTACTTC. This translates into CASSQDAGEIYEQYF.